The present entry profiles one T cell receptor (beta chain) with its context. Antigen unknown. This sample was taken from a study of CD8+ T cells in alopecia areata. At the level of the study: Treated patients swallowed 5 to 10 mg of oral tofacitinib twice daily.

The germline V gene encodes CDR1 SGHNT and CDR2 YYREEE (reference sequence). The CDR3 covers 14 residues. Trimming stripped 1 base from V and 1 base from J, with 8 bases between. Following RNA extraction, reverse transcription yielded cDNA that acted as the sequencing template. The data were produced by immunoSEQ multiplex PCR, yet TCRdb's version contains in-frame clones alone and is incomplete. Of 150,000 or so clones detected, 50% to 70% appear once; the ten largest clones hold approximately 0.91%. Indicated treatment: oral pan-JAK inhibitor, 5-10 mg twice daily. Study results and caveats: While tofacitinib was given, many expanded lesional clones persisted in scalp and blood.

The clonotype comes from a human donor with alopecia areata. The sample here was CD4+ T cells sorted from blood, taken at week 4, from a patient treated with tofacitinib. The chain employs TRBV5-4 and TRBJ1-2; D unclear. The CDR3 bases are TGTGCCAGCAGCTTGAAGCGGGTTAACTATGGCTACACCTTC. Amino acid sequence: CASSLKRVNYGYTF.